The sequence of this T cell receptor beta chain was determined in a study of post-analysis software for immune sequencing data. Looking at the study overall: Recorded disease courses covered relapsing-remitting, secondary progressive and progressive-relapsing multiple sclerosis. Some patients had no subtype annotation.

General study results and limits: Among multiple sclerosis patients, normalized Chao1 diversity was significantly below that of controls. Five or six TRBV segments, TRBV5-6, TRBV5-1 and TRBV20-1 among them, were found more frequent in patients than controls.

This CDR3 has 12 residues. The ends lost 5 bases at V and 10 bases at J; junction bases unmatched: 8. In germline, CDR1 is SQVTM, CDR2 ANQGSEA. The TCR beta cDNA libraries carried unique molecular identifiers. Yield was approximately 500,000 cDNA molecules from about 1 to 10 million T cells. Via MiXCR, TCRdb re-called the PCR reads, giving one row per CDR3 protein. The sample has roughly 670,000 distinct CDR3 sequences, approximately 59% seen once. A note on this clonotype: What it recognizes is unknown.

The sample was blood. J is TRBJ1-1 and V is TRBV29-1; 9 bases line up with TRBD1. The receptor's source is a girl aged 2-10 years with multiple sclerosis. CDR3 amino acids: CSVTGTGQGAFF. The CDR3 DNA reads TGCAGCGTTACCGGGACAGGGCAAGGAGCTTTCTTT.